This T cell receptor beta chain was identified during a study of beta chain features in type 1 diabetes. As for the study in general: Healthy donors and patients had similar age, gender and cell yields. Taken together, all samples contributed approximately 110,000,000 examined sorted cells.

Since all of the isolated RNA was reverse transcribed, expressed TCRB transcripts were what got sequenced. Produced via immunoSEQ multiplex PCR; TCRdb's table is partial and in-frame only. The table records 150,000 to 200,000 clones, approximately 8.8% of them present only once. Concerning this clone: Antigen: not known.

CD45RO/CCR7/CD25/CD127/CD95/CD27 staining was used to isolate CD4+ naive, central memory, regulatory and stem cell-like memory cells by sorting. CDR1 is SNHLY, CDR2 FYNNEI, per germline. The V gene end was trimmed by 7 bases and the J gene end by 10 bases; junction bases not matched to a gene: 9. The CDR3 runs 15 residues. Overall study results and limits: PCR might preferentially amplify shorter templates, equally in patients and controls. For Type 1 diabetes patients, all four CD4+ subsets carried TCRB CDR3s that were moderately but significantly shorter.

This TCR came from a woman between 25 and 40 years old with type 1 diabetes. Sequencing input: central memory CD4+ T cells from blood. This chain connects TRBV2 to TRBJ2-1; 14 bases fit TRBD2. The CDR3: CASKSTSGRAPEQFF. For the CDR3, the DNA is TGTGCCAGCAAGTCGACTAGCGGGAGGGCTCCCGAGCAGTTCTTC.